This TCR beta chain was obtained from a study of identical twins. To note about this clonotype: The antigen is unknown.

Overall study results and limits: Within monozygotic twins, out-of-frame TCR alpha sharing was underestimated by the models.

V shed 2 bases and J 7 bases; nucleotides not matched to a gene: 4. The CDR3 is 15 residues long. TCRdb passed the 5' RACE reads through MiXCR, listing each CDR3 protein once. The sample lists fewer than 20,000 distinct CDR3 sequences, 69% occurring once. This sequence was found in a woman aged 18-29 years in good health. This table probably holds off-target reads from a library built for another chain. The chain combines TRBV12-3 or TRBV12-4 with TRBJ2-7; 14 nucleotides align to TRBD2. The sequenced material came from memory (CD45RO+) T cells sorted from blood. DNA of the CDR3: TGTGCCAGCAGTTTAACGGGGACTAGCGGGAGTGAGCAGTACTTC. Translation gives CASSLTGTSGSEQYF.